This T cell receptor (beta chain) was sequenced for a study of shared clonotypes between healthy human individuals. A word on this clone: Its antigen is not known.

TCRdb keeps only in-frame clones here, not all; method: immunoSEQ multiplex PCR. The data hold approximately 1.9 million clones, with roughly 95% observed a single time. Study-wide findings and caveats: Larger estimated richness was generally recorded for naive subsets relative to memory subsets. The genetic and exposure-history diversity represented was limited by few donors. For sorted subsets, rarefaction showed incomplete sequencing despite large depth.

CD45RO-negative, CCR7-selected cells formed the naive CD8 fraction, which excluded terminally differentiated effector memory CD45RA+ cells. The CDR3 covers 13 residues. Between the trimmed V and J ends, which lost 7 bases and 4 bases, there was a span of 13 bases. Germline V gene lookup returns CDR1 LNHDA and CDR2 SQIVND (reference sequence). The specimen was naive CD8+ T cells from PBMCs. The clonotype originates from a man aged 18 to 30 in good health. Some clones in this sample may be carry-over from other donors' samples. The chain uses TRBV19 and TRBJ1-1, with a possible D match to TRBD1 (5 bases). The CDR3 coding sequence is TGTGCCAGTAAGGTGGGGGTGAGCACTGAAGCTTTCTTT. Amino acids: CASKVGVSTEAFF.